The 26 T cell receptor beta chains below all came from one sample that was sequenced in a study of cytomegalovirus exposure and HLA in healthy donors. Vbeta (60) and Jbeta (13) primers were used in the PCR. Measured with immunoSEQ multiplex PCR; TCRdb has only the in-frame clones, and not every one. Seen here are 85,000 to 130,000 clones, about 75% observed once, and the top ten hold approximately 4.3%. Sequencing was performed on PBMCs. These TCRs come from a woman between 18 and 29 years old in good health and CMV-seropositive.

A remark on this clone: Other DNA sequences within the sample encode an identical CDR3. The chain couples TRBV7-9 to TRBJ2-3; 7 nucleotides align to TRBD1. CDR3 size: 14 residues. Unmatched junction bases numbered 4, after V lost 5 bases and J lost 2 bases. Germline V CDR1 and CDR2: SEHNR, FQNEAQ (reference sequence). CDR3 residues: CASSLGTATDTQYF. The DNA of the CDR3 is TGTGCCAGCAGCCTCGGGACAGCCACAGATACGCAGTATTTT.

This chain connects TRBV28 to TRBJ1-4; D is possibly TRBD1 (6 bases). Trimming took 11 bases from V and 4 from J, leaving 17 bases between them. This CDR3 contains 14 residues. The germline V gene encodes CDR1 MDHEN and CDR2 SYDVKM. The CDR3 loop is CAVAQGLGNEKLFF. CDR3 nucleotide sequence: TGTGCCGTCGCCCAGGGGTTGGGTAATGAAAAACTGTTTTTT.

The chain joins TRBV13 to TRBJ2-7; 9 bases are a match to TRBD2. This CDR3 has 15 amino acids. V trimming: 3 bases; J trimming: 4 bases; junction bases outside the gene matches: 7. Germline V lookup: CDR1 PRHDT, CDR2 FYEKMQ (reference sequence). As DNA, the CDR3 is TGTGCCAGCAGCTTTAGCGGGGGAGTGCGGTACGAGCAGTACTTC. It specifies CASSFSGGVRYEQYF.

This rearrangement joins TRBV28 to TRBJ2-2; tentative D call: TRBD1 (6 bases). From germline, CDR1 is MDHEN and CDR2 SYDVKM. Deletions cut 3 bases from V and 1 base from J, with 12 bases between. This CDR3 contains 16 residues. CDR3 sequence reads: CASSFRTDLNTGELFF. The CDR3 DNA is TGTGCCAGCAGTTTTAGGACAGACCTGAACACCGGGGAGCTGTTTTTT.

This clone showed up just once. The V call is TRBV7-9, the J call TRBJ1-4; 9 bases agree with TRBD1. This CDR3 comprises 14 residues. Per germline, CDR1 SEHNR and CDR2 FQNEAQ (reference sequence). J lost 6 bases, V lost 5 bases, and 4 bases had no gene match. The chain's CDR3 is CASSMTGGDEKLFF. As DNA, the CDR3 is TGTGCCAGCAGCATGACAGGGGGGGATGAAAAACTGTTTTTT.

The J gene is TRBJ1-1, the V gene TRBV30; TRBD1 matches at 12 bases. Germline trimming cut 2 bases from V and 6 bases from J; bases unmatched to any gene: 4. From germline, CDR1 is GTSNPN and CDR2 SVGIG (reference sequence). This CDR3 has 14 residues. The CDR3 protein is CAWSTGTGGPEAFF. DNA for the CDR3: TGTGCCTGGAGTACCGGGACAGGGGGCCCTGAAGCTTTCTTT.

This clone has ten or more counts. This chain joins TRBV6-5 and TRBJ1-2, with 7 bases lining up with TRBD1. Germline lookup yields CDR1 MNHEY and CDR2 SVGAGI. With 5 bases clipped from V and 8 bases from J, the junction kept 11 bases outside the gene matches. The CDR3 is 14 residues long. The CDR3 DNA is TGTGCCAGCAGTGGGGGACAGACGATGTGGGGCTACACCTTC. Amino acids: CASSGGQTMWGYTF.

The chain has TRBV11-1 and TRBJ2-3, with TRBD1 matching over 10 bases. CDR1 and CDR2 (germline): SGHAT, FQDESV (reference sequence). The CDR3 runs 15 residues. V shed 5 bases, J shed 5 bases, and the junction held 7 bases outside the gene matches. The chain's CDR3 is CASSLTGTGEDTQYF. CDR3 in DNA: TGTGCCAGCAGCCTTACCGGGACAGGGGAAGATACGCAGTATTTT.

This clone is medium-sized. This sequence joins TRBV6-4 and TRBJ2-3; unclear D gene. Germline V gene data show CDR1 as MRHNA and CDR2 as SNTAGT. The CDR3 length is 14 residues. Trimming left V 3 bases short and J 2 bases short, with 9 bases between. In nucleotides, the CDR3 is TGTGCCAGCAGTGATACCTATGACACAGATACGCAGTATTTT. It encodes CASSDTYDTDTQYF.

The chain is built from TRBV29-1 and TRBJ2-3; 14 nucleotides match TRBD2. This CDR3 spans 17 amino acids. Germline trimming cut 4 bases from V and 2 bases from J; bases unmatched to any gene: 8. Germline V gene lookup returns CDR1 SQVTM and CDR2 ANQGSEA. CDR3 in amino acids: CSVARGLAGEYTDTQYF. The CDR3 DNA is TGCAGCGTTGCTAGGGGACTAGCGGGAGAATACACAGATACGCAGTATTTT.

The rearrangement uses TRBV9 and TRBJ2-3; 7 bases map to TRBD2. After removal of 0 bases from V and 0 bases from J, the junction contained 4 bases not matched to a gene. This CDR3 has 16 amino acids. Germline-derived CDR1 and CDR2 are SGDLS and YYNGEE. The CDR3 loop is CASSVAATSSTDTQYF. The CDR3 region has the DNA TGTGCCAGCAGCGTAGCTGCGACTAGCAGCACAGATACGCAGTATTTT.

V and J are TRBV25-1 and TRBJ2-1, with a possible D match to TRBD1 (5 bases). Deletions cut 4 bases from V and 4 bases from J, with 8 bases between. The CDR3 consists of 13 residues. Germline CDR1 MGHDK, CDR2 SYGVNS. The CDR3 spells CASSVDSYNEQFF. CDR3 nucleotides: TGTGCCAGCAGTGTCGACAGTTACAATGAGCAGTTCTTC.

This chain uses TRBV27 with TRBJ2-7; 7 bases map to TRBD2. Germline values: CDR1 MNHEY, CDR2 SMNVEV (reference sequence). The CDR3 is made up of 13 amino acids. Trimming at V came to 7 bases and at J to 2 bases, leaving 5 bases not matched to a gene. In nucleotides, the CDR3 is TGTGCCAGCACCTCGGGGGGAGCCTACGAGCAGTACTTC. It yields the protein CASTSGGAYEQYF.

This clone has a single count. V usage is TRBV14 and J usage is TRBJ2-5; TRBD1 matches 7 bases. The CDR3 runs 13 residues. V trimming: 1 base; J trimming: 7 bases; junction bases outside the gene matches: 3. CDR1 SGHDN and CDR2 FVKESK come from the germline V gene. CDR3 residues: CASSQGAGGTQYF. As DNA, the CDR3 is TGTGCCAGCAGCCAAGGAGCAGGGGGGACCCAGTACTTC.

This rearrangement joins TRBV10-3 to TRBJ2-7, with D tentatively TRBD2 (6 bases). The CDR3 covers 16 residues. Looked up from germline, CDR1 is ENHRY and CDR2 is SYGVKD. V was shortened by 4 bases and J by 3 bases, with 19 bases between the two germline ends. CDR3 in DNA: TGTGCCATCAGTGGGTTAGGTAGCGGCGACTTCTACGAGCAGTACTTC. Translating it yields CAISGLGSGDFYEQYF.

V and J are TRBV15 and TRBJ2-1, with D maybe TRBD2 (5 bases). Trimming removed 2 bases from V and 11 bases from J, with 13 bases in between. The germline CDR1 and CDR2 sequences are LNHNV and YYDKDF (reference sequence). The CDR3 length is 13 residues. This chain's CDR3 is CATSRSLAQKQFF. The CDR3 DNA follows: TGTGCCACCAGCAGATCTTTAGCGCAAAAGCAGTTCTTC.

The gene calls are TRBV19 and TRBJ2-1; 13 bases are shared with TRBD2. With V trimmed by 7 bases and J by 8 bases, 11 bases remained unmatched. CDR3 length: 16 residues. Germline CDR1 LNHDA, CDR2 SQIVND (reference sequence). The CDR3 sequence is CASKGRLGLAGDEQFF. For the CDR3, the DNA is TGTGCCAGTAAGGGTCGACTCGGACTAGCGGGAGATGAGCAGTTCTTC.

This chain links TRBV28 with TRBJ2-7; D remains ambiguous. The CDR3 has 12 amino acids. Deletions cut 7 bases from V and 5 bases from J, with 12 bases between. CDR1 is MDHEN and CDR2 is SYDVKM in the germline V gene. The CDR3 region is CASTTSRDEQYF. CDR3 in DNA: TGTGCCAGCACTACCTCCCGGGACGAGCAGTACTTC.

The chain couples TRBV18 to TRBJ1-6, with 10 nucleotides matching TRBD1. The germline CDR1 and CDR2 sequences are KGHSH and LQKENI. CDR3 length: 14 residues. J was trimmed by 8 bases and V by 4 bases; bases with no gene match: 2. Here the CDR3 DNA reads TGTGCCAGCTCACAGGACAGGGGGGATTCACCCCTCCACTTT. Translated, it gives CASSQDRGDSPLHF.

Regarding this clone: The junction departs from germline at one end; a sequencing error may be responsible. The chain employs TRBV6-5 and TRBJ1-4; a weak D match, TRBD1 (6 bases). This CDR3 region has 15 residues. Germline loops: CDR1 MNHEY, CDR2 SVGAGI. The CDR3 protein is CASGKQGITNEELFF. As DNA, the CDR3 is TGTGCCAGCGGAAAACAGGGAATAACTAATGAAGAACTGTTTTTT.

This chain joins TRBV29-1 and TRBJ1-2; D remains unclear. V lost 5 bases to trimming and J lost 0 bases, with 10 bases between them. Germline V CDR1 and CDR2: SQVTM, ANQGSEA. The CDR3 is made up of 13 amino acids. The CDR3 spells CSVSGRANYGYTF. CDR3 bases: TGCAGCGTTAGCGGGAGGGCTAACTATGGCTACACCTTC.

This chain joins TRBV28 and TRBJ1-4; TRBD1 matches at 9 bases. This CDR3 spans 14 amino acids. Trimming took 6 bases from V and 7 from J; bases not matched to a gene: 6. Germline CDR1 is MDHEN and CDR2 is SYDVKM. Here the CDR3 DNA reads TGTGCCAGCAGCACTACAGGGGGCACTGAAAAACTGTTTTTT. As protein: CASSTTGGTEKLFF.

V gene TRBV30 combines with J gene TRBJ2-3; D remains unclear. This CDR3 is built from 11 residues. Deletions cut 5 bases from V and 6 bases from J, with 9 bases between. From germline, CDR1 is GTSNPN and CDR2 SVGIG (reference sequence). DNA of the CDR3: TGTGCCTGGGCGGTAGCTGATACGCAGTATTTT. As protein: CAWAVADTQYF.

This chain connects TRBV5-8 to TRBJ2-1; a possible D gene is TRBD1 (7 bases). There are 16 residues in the CDR3. V was trimmed by 4 bases and J by 3 bases, leaving 17 bases between them. Germline CDR1 is SGHTS and CDR2 is YDEGEE. The CDR3: CASSPDREENYNEQFF. The CDR3 DNA reads TGTGCCAGCAGCCCCGACAGGGAGGAGAACTACAATGAGCAGTTCTTC. Full variable domain (remainder filled in from reference TRBV5-8 and TRBJ2-1): EAGVTQSPTHLIKTRGQQATLRCSPISGHTSVYWYQQALGLGLQFLLWYDEGEERNRGNFPPRFSGRQFPNYSSELNVNALELEDSALYLCASSPDREENYNEQFFGPGTRLTVL.

This clone was seen many times. The chain joins TRBV7-2 to TRBJ2-2, with D unclear. The V end was cut by 4 bases, the J end by 3 bases, with 9 bases between. Germline loops: CDR1 SGHTA, CDR2 FQGNSA. The CDR3 totals 14 residues. CDR3 region: CASSSSQDTGELFF. CDR3 DNA: TGTGCCAGCAGCTCCTCGCAGGACACCGGGGAGCTGTTTTTT.

The chain couples TRBV29-1 to TRBJ2-7; tentative D call: TRBD1 (6 bases). The CDR3 is made up of 12 amino acids. The V end was cut by 4 bases, the J end by 2 bases, with 9 bases between. CDR1 and CDR2 from the germline V gene are SQVTM and ANQGSEA. CDR3: CSVAGQTYEQYF. In DNA, the CDR3 is TGCAGCGTTGCGGGACAAACCTACGAGCAGTACTTC.